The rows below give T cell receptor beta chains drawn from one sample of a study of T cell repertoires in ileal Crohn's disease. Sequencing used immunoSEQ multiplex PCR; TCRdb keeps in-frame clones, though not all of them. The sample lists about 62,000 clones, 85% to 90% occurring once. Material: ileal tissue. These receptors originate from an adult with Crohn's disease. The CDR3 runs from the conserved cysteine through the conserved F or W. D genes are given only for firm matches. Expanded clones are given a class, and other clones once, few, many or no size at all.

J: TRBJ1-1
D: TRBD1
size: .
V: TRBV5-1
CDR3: CASSKGQGTYTEAFF
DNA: TGCGCCAGCAGCAAGGGACAGGGAACTTATACTGAAGCTTTCTTT

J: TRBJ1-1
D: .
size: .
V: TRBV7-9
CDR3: CASSWFGGTEAFF
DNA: TGTGCCAGCAGCTGGTTTGGGGGGACTGAAGCTTTCTTT

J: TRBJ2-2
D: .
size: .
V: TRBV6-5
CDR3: CASKVMREGGELFF
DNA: TGTGCCAGCAAAGTAATGAGGGAAGGCGGGGAGCTGTTTTTT

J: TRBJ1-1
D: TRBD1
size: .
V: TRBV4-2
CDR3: CASRRGQANTEAFF
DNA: TGTGCCAGCAGGAGGGGACAGGCTAACACTGAAGCTTTCTTT

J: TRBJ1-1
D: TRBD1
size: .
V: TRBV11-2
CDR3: CASSLTGAGTEAFF
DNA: TGTGCCAGCAGCTTAACAGGGGCTGGGACTGAAGCTTTCTTT

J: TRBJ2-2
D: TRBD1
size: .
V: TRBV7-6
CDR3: CASTWTGNTGELFF
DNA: TGTGCCAGCACCTGGACAGGGAACACCGGGGAGCTGTTTTTT

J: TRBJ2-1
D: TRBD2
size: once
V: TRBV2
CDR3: CARQSSGRSSEQFF
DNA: TGTGCCAGACAGAGTAGCGGGAGAAGCAGCGAGCAGTTCTTC

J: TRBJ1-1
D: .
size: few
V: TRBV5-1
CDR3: CASSPSGQNTEAFF
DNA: TGCGCCAGCAGCCCATCGGGACAGAACACTGAAGCTTTCTTT

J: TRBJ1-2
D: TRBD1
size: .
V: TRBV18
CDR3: CASSLGQGEMRGYTF
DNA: TGTGCCAGCTCACTAGGACAGGGGGAGATGCGTGGCTACACCTTC

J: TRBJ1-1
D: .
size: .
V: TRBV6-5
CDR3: CASSYSKGVNTEAFF
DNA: TGTGCCAGCAGTTACTCAAAGGGGGTGAACACTGAAGCTTTCTTT

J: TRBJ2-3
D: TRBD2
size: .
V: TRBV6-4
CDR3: CASSPRSGGTDTQYF
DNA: TGTGCCAGCAGTCCTCGTAGCGGGGGGACAGATACGCAGTATTTT

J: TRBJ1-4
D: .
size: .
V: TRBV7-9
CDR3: CASSLALGLANEKLFF
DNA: TGTGCCAGCAGCTTAGCGCTGGGCTTGGCTAATGAAAAACTGTTTTTT

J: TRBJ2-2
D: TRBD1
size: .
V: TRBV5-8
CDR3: CASSSTGPVTGELFF
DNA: TGTGCCAGCAGCTCGACAGGGCCCGTCACCGGGGAGCTGTTTTTT

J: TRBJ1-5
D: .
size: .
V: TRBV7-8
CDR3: CASSLEFQGQPQHF
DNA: TGTGCCAGCAGCTTAGAGTTTCAGGGGCAGCCCCAGCATTTT

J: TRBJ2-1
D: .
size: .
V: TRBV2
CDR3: CATHRGGYNEQFF
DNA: TGTGCCACCCATCGGGGTGGATACAATGAGCAGTTCTTC

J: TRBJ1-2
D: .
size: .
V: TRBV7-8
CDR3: CASSDGQFLQNYGYTF
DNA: TGTGCCAGCAGCGACGGACAGTTTTTGCAGAACTATGGCTACACCTTC

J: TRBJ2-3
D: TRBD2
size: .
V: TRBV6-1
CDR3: CASSEGTSGTSTDTQYF
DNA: TGTGCCAGCAGTGAAGGGACTAGCGGGACTAGCACAGATACGCAGTATTTT

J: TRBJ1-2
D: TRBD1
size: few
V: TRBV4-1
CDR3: CASSPAPPGQGYGYTF
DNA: TGCGCCAGCAGCCCAGCTCCCCCCGGACAGGGCTATGGCTACACCTTC

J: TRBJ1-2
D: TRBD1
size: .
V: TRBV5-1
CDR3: CASSLDPGQLYGYTF
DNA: TGCGCCAGCAGCTTAGATCCGGGACAGCTCTATGGCTACACCTTC

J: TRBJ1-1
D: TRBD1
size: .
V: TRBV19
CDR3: CASSVTGTAKEAFF
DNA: TGTGCCAGTAGTGTAACCGGGACAGCTAAAGAAGCTTTCTTT

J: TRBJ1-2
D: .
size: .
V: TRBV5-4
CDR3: CASSLRGLGGYTF
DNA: TGTGCCAGCAGCTTGCGGGGACTAGGTGGCTACACCTTC

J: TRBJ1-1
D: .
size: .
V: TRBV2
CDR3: CASSYRVLETEAFF
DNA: TGTGCCAGCAGTTACAGGGTGCTTGAGACTGAAGCTTTCTTT

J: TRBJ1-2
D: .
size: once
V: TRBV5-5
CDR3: CASSKGGRGDGYTF
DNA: TGTGCCAGCAGCAAAGGGGGTAGGGGCGACGGCTACACCTTC

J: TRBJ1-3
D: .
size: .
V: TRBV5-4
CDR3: CASSLDPGTDSGNTIYF
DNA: TGTGCCAGCAGCTTGGATCCAGGTACAGACTCTGGAAACACCATATATTTT

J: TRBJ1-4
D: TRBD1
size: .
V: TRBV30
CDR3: CAWNSIGTGAIGEKLFF
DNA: TGTGCCTGGAATAGTATTGGGACAGGGGCCATCGGGGAAAAACTGTTTTTT

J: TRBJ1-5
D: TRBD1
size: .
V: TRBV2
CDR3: CASSPQGASNQPQHF
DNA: TGTGCCAGCAGCCCCCAGGGGGCCAGCAATCAGCCCCAGCATTTT

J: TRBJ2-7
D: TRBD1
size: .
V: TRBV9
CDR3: CASSVGETGDEQYF
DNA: TGTGCCAGCAGCGTAGGGGAGACAGGGGACGAGCAGTACTTC

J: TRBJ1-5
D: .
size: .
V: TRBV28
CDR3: CASSLQGNQPQHF
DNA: TGTGCCAGCAGTTTGCAGGGTAATCAGCCCCAGCATTTT

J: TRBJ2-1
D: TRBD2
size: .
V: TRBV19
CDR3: CASSMSGGYNEQFF
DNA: TGTGCCAGTAGTATGAGCGGGGGCTACAATGAGCAGTTCTTC

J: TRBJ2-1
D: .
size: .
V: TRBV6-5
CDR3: CASSYSVRSHEQFF
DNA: TGTGCCAGCAGTTACTCCGTTCGGAGTCATGAGCAGTTCTTC